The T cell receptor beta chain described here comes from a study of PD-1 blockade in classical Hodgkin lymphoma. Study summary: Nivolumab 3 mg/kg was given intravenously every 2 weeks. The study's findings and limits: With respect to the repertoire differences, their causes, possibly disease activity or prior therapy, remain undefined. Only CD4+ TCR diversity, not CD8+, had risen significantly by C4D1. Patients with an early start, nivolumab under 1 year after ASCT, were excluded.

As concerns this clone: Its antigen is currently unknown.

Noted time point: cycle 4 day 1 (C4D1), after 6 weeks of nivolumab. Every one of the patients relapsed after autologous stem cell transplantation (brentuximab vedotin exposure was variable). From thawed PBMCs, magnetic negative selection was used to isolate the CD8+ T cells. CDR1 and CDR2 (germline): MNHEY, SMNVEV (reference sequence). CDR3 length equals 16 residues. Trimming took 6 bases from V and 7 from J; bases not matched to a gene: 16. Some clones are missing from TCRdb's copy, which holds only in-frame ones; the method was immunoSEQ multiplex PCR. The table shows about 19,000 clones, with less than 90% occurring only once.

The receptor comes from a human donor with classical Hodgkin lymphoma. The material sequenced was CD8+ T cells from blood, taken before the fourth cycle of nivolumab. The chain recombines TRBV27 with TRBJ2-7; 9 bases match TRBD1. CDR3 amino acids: CASRLAGTGNRWEQYF. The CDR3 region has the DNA TGTGCCAGCAGACTTGCCGGGACAGGGAACAGGTGGGAGCAGTACTTC.